This T cell receptor (beta chain) was recovered during a study of high-grade serous ovarian cancer treatment subgroups. Background on the study: Mean per sample: around 13,000 reads, around 7,300 unique TCR beta rearrangements.

The tumor samples were collected prior to definitive surgery or chemotherapy. The germline CDR1 and CDR2 sequences are MGHRA and YSYEKL. The CDR3 loop spans 12 amino acids. Trimming stripped 6 bases from V and 8 bases from J, with 13 bases between. Libraries were prepared by immunoSEQ multiplex PCR; TCRdb keeps only in-frame clonotypes and omits some of them. The data show around 170 clones, with 65% to 85% seen just once and about 13% held by the top ten. The sequenced material came from tumor tissue. The TCR was taken from a human donor with high-grade serous ovarian cancer. The V and J genes are TRBV4-1 and TRBJ1-1, with no clear D. The CDR3 region has the DNA TGCGCCAGCAGTCCCGATTTTACGGAAGCTTTCTTT. This sequence encodes CASSPDFTEAFF.